A selection of T cell receptor beta chains follows, all from one sample in a study of shared clonotypes between healthy human individuals. Repertoires were generated with immunoSEQ multiplex PCR, while TCRdb's copy carries only in-frame clones and drops some. Altogether approximately 1.9 million clones are present, 93% being singletons, with the ten largest covering under 2%. Material: naive CD8+ T cells from PBMCs. These TCRs come from a man between 18 and 29 years old in good health. Some clones in this sample may be carry-over from other donors' samples. Each CDR3 is given with its conserved first and last residue. D genes are given only for firm matches.

NA	TRBJ2-1	TRBV29-1	CSAVWANEQFF
NA	TRBJ2-1	TRBV28	CASSFSGANNEQFF
NA	TRBJ2-2	TRBV9	CASSVHPVGNTGELFF
NA	TRBJ2-3	TRBV7-6	CASSPSTDTQYF
NA	TRBJ1-1	TRBV9	CASSGPGGANGEAFF
NA	TRBJ2-1	TRBV28	CASSLTRGNEQFF
NA	TRBJ2-7	TRBV15	CATSSRDYVNKYEQYF
TRBD2	TRBJ2-7	TRBV27	CASAPGTSGYEQYF
NA	TRBJ2-7	TRBV27	CASSFSSYEQYF
NA	TRBJ2-2	TRBV25-1	CASRSGGKAGELFF
NA	TRBJ1-2	TRBV28	CASSLGLNYGYTF
NA	TRBJ2-1	TRBV6-5	CASSLGQPTYNEQFF
NA	TRBJ1-3	TRBV7-9	CASSSSRDRASGNTIYF
TRBD1	TRBJ2-7	TRBV7-9	CASSQRDRRDEQYF
NA	TRBJ2-7	TRBV18	CASSPRTASYEQYF
TRBD2	TRBJ2-3	TRBV7-9	CASSLLSPPSGRGTDTQYF
TRBD1	TRBJ1-5	TRBV27	CASSPGTGAVQPQHF
TRBD1	TRBJ2-3	TRBV5-1	CASSSTGAPMVGAPGDTQYF
TRBD2	TRBJ2-5	TRBV28	CASSLGLAGVETQYF
TRBD1	TRBJ1-2	TRBV9	CASSVGGTGYGYTF
NA	TRBJ1-4	TRBV29-1	CSVLDRGARAKLFF
NA	TRBJ2-2	TRBV19	CASETENTGELFF
NA	TRBJ1-1	TRBV27	CASSPVGSGTEAFF
NA	TRBJ2-2	TRBV7-9	CASSLRPANTGELFF